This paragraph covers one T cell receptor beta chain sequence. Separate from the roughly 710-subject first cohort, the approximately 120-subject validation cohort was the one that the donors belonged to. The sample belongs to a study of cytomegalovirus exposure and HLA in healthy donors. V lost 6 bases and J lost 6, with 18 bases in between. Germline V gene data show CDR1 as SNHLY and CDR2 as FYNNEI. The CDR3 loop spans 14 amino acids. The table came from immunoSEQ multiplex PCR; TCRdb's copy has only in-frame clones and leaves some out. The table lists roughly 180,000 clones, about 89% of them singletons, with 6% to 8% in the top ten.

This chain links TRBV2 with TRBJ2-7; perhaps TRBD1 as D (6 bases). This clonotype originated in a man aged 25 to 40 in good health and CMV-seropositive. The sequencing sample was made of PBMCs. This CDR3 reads CASSPLQGIGEQYF. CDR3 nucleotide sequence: TGTGCCAGCAGCCCCCTTCAGGGGATAGGCGAGCAGTACTTC.